These 13 T cell receptor beta chains were sequenced from one sample in a study of PD-1 blockade in classical Hodgkin lymphoma. There was relapse after autologous stem cell transplantation in every patient, and there was variation in brentuximab vedotin exposure. Clones were sequenced by immunoSEQ multiplex PCR, and TCRdb holds only the in-frame ones, with some missing. This repertoire shows roughly 140,000 clones, approximately 81% found once; its top ten account for approximately 9.6%. This sample comprised peripheral blood mononuclear cells (PBMCs), obtained before the second cycle of nivolumab. These receptor sequences come from a human donor with classical Hodgkin lymphoma.

The genes are TRBV5-1 and TRBJ2-3, with 9 bases matching TRBD2. The length of the CDR3 is 17 residues. CDR1 and CDR2 from the germline V gene are SGHRS and YFSETQ. V gave up 4 bases and J gave up 1 base; unmatched junction bases: 10. The CDR3 sequence: CASSLILAGRGTDTQYF. CDR3 nucleotide sequence: TGCGCCAGCAGCCTCATCCTAGCGGGACGGGGCACAGATACGCAGTATTTT.

This clone appeared once. This chain uses TRBV10-3 with TRBJ1-1, with D uncertain. Per the germline V gene, CDR1 is ENHRY and CDR2 is SYGVKD. This CDR3 comprises 13 residues. V was shortened by 8 bases and J by 4 bases, with 14 bases between the two germline ends. In nucleotides, the CDR3 is TGTGCCATCCAGCAGGCGGTGGGCACTGAAGCTTTCTTT. It yields the protein CAIQQAVGTEAFF.

The chain joins TRBV6-5 to TRBJ1-5; D is ambiguous. Looked up from germline, CDR1 is MNHEY and CDR2 is SVGAGI. There are 14 residues in the CDR3. Trimming cost V 6 bases and J 4 bases, with 13 bases left between them. DNA of the CDR3: TGTGCCAGCAGCGGTATGTACGGTAATCAGCCCCAGCATTTT. It specifies CASSGMYGNQPQHF.

CDR3 sequence reads: CASSQVHSWGNTIYF. The DNA for the CDR3 is TGCGCCAGCAGCCAAGTCCACAGCTGGGGAAACACCATATATTTT. This chain joins TRBV4-1 and TRBJ1-3; D is unclear. This CDR3 is built from 15 residues. Germline V gene lookup returns CDR1 MGHRA and CDR2 YSYEKL. V lost 1 base, J lost 4 bases, and 11 bases lay in between.

The rearrangement links TRBV7-8 to TRBJ2-1, with D perhaps given as TRBD1 or TRBD2 (5 bases each). Trimming took off 2 bases at V and 7 bases at J, with 15 bases between the two ends. Germline CDR1 is SGHVS and CDR2 is FQNEAQ. This CDR3 spans 15 amino acids. The CDR3 sequence: CASSLMTGPGNEQFF. The CDR3 nucleotides are TGTGCCAGCAGCTTAATGACGGGACCGGGGAATGAGCAGTTCTTC.

Regarding this clone: The junction and the germline gene differ at one end; a read error may be behind it. The rearrangement links TRBV6-1 to TRBJ2-3; the D gene is possibly TRBD1 (5 bases). Germline CDR1 is MNHNS and CDR2 is SASEGT. CDR3 size: 13 residues. This CDR3 is CASSWGPSKPDPF. Written as DNA, the CDR3 is TGTGCCAGCAGCTGGGGCCCCAGTAAACCAGACCCTTTT.

This clone came up a few times. The chain employs TRBV9 and TRBJ1-2; 11 bases fit TRBD1. Looked up from germline, CDR1 is SGDLS and CDR2 is YYNGEE. The V and J ends lost 5 bases and 7 bases, in that order; junction bases with no gene match: 7. The CDR3 runs to 14 residues. Here the CDR3 reads CASSTGQGAGGYTF. The DNA for the CDR3 is TGTGCCAGCAGTACCGGACAGGGGGCCGGTGGCTACACCTTC.

CDR3 in amino acids: CASSDTGTGWGSTEAFF. CDR3 coding DNA: TGTGCCAGCAGTGACACCGGGACAGGGTGGGGGAGCACTGAAGCTTTCTTT. The chain recombines TRBV7-2 with TRBJ1-1, with 9 bases lining up with TRBD1. The CDR3 consists of 17 residues. Germline CDR1 and CDR2: SGHTA and FQGNSA. V lost 6 bases and J lost 4; bases outside the gene matches: 15.

The chain links TRBV7-8 to TRBJ2-7; TRBD2 matches at 9 bases. The CDR3 is 17 residues long. CDR1 and CDR2 (germline): SGHVS, FQNEAQ. The trim removed 1 base at V and 1 base at J, leaving 8 bases unmatched. CDR3 residues: CASSLVAGSGGSYEQYF. The CDR3, as DNA: TGTGCCAGCAGCTTAGTAGCGGGGAGCGGGGGGTCCTACGAGCAGTACTTC.

This clone was recorded only once. The CDR3 DNA follows: TGTGCCAGCAGCGGAACAGGGCGCACTGAAGCTTTCTTT. Amino acids: CASSGTGRTEAFF. This chain joins TRBV11-3 and TRBJ1-1; D is perhaps TRBD1 (6 bases). V was clipped by 5 bases and J by 4 bases, with 11 bases between them. Germline V CDR1 and CDR2: SGHNT, YENEEA. The CDR3 is 13 amino acids.

Turning to this clone: The same CDR3 can be traced to other DNA sequences in this sample. This chain links TRBV7-2 with TRBJ2-2; TRBD1 might be the D (7 bases). The V end was cut by 5 bases, the J end by 4 bases, with 11 bases between. The germline CDR1 and CDR2 sequences are SGHTA and FQGNSA. This CDR3 is built from 14 residues. The CDR3: CASSGQGGTGELFF. As DNA, the CDR3 is TGTGCCAGCAGCGGCCAGGGGGGCACCGGGGAGCTGTTTTTT.

The chain is built from TRBV28 and TRBJ2-3, with no clear D. The CDR3 length is 18 residues. Between the trimmed V and J ends, which lost 1 base and 1 base, there was a span of 18 bases. CDR1 is MDHEN, CDR2 SYDVKM, per germline. DNA for the CDR3: TGTGCCAGCAGTTTATATAGGCGGATAGCACCCGGCACAGATACGCAGTATTTT. Protein product: CASSLYRRIAPGTDTQYF.

This sequence joins TRBV12-5 and TRBJ1-5; D is ambiguous. CDR3 length: 11 amino acids. Deletions cut 5 bases from V and 2 bases from J, with 1 base between. Per germline, CDR1 LGHNT and CDR2 FRNRAP. CDR3 loop: CASGGNQPQHF. Here the CDR3 DNA reads TGTGCTAGTGGTGGCAATCAGCCCCAGCATTTT.